This T cell receptor beta chain was retrieved from a study of tumor-infiltrating lymphocytes in primary liver carcinoma. TCR beta cDNA came from about 0.45 ug total RNA, primed with a constant-region primer. Amplification in three nested multiplex PCR rounds with slightly modified ARM-PCR gave rise to TCR beta libraries. Use of TRBV1-TRBV30 forward primers with a C-beta reverse primer characterized the first two PCR rounds, which lasted ten to eleven cycles each. TCRdb reanalysed the multiplex PCR reads using MiXCR and keeps one entry per CDR3 protein. The sample holds some 180,000 distinct CDR3 sequences; just under 85% are singletons and the top ten take 15% to 20%. The CDR3 extends over 19 amino acids. The germline gives CDR1 SGHAT, CDR2 FQDESV (reference sequence). Scientists recovered RNA and DNA together from around 18-30 mg of unsorted bulk tissue. In regard to this clonotype: The junction departs from the called germline gene at one end, perhaps through a read error.

Sample: tumor tissue from primary liver carcinoma. V is TRBV11-1 and J is TRBJ2-3, with D possibly being TRBD1 or TRBD2 (5 bases each). This sequence was found in a man aged 40-50 years with primary liver carcinoma and hepatitis B virus infection. CDR3 DNA: TGTGCCAGTAGCTCTGGGGGAAGCTCTGTTGGAGCCCACACCAATACGCAGTATTTT. Translated, it gives CASSSGGSSVGAHTNTQYF.